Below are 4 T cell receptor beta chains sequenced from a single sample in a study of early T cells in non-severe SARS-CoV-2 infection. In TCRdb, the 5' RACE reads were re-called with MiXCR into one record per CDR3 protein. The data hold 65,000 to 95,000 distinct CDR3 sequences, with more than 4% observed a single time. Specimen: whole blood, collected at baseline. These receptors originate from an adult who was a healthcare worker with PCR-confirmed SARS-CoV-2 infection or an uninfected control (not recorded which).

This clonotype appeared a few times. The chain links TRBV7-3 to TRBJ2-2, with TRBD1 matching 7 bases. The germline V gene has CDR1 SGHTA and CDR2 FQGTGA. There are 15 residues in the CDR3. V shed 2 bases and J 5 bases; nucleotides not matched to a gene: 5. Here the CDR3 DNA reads TGTGCCAGCAGCTTACAAGGGGGCGAAACCGGGGAGCTGTTTTTT. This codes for CASSLQGGETGELFF.

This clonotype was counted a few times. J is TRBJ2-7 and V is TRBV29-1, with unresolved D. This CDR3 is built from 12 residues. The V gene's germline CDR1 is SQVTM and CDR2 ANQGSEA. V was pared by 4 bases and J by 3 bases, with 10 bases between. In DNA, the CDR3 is TGCAGCGTTGTGGCAGATTACTACGAGCAGTACTTC. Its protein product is CSVVADYYEQYF.

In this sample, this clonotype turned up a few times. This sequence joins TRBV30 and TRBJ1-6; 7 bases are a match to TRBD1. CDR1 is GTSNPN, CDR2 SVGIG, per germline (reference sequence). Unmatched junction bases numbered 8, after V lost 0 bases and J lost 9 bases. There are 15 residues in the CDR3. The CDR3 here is CAWSVHQGVTSPLHF. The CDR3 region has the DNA TGTGCCTGGAGTGTACACCAGGGGGTGACTTCACCCCTCCACTTT.

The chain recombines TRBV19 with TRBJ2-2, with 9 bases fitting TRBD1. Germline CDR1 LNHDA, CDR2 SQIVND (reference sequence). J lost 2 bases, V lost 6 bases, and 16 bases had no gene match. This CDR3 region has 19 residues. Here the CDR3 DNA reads TGTGCCAGTAGCCCAGGCCCTGTGCCGGGACAGGGTAACACCGGGGAGCTGTTTTTT. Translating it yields CASSPGPVPGQGNTGELFF. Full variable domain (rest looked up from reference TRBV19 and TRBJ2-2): DGGITQSPKYLFRKEGQNVTLSCEQNLNHDAMYWYRQDPGQGLRLIYYSQIVNDFQKGDIAEGYSVSREKKESFPLTVTSAQKNPTAFYLCASSPGPVPGQGNTGELFFGEGSRLTVL.